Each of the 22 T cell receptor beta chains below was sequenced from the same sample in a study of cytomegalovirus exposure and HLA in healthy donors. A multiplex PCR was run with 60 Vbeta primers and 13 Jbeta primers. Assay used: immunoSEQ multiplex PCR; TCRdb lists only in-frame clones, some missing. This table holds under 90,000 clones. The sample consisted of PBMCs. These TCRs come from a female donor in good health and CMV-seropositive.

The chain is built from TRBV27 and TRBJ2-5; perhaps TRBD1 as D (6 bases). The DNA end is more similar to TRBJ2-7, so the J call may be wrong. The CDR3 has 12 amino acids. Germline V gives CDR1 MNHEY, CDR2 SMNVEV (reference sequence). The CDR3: CASSSTGYEQYF. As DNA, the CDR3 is TGTGCCAGCAGTTCGACAGGCTACGAGCAGTACTTC.

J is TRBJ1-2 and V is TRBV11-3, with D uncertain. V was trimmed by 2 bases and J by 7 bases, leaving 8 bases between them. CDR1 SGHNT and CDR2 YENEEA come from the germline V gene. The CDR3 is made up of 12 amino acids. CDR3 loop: CASSLRGSGYTF. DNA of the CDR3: TGTGCCAGCAGCTTAAGAGGGAGTGGCTACACCTTC.

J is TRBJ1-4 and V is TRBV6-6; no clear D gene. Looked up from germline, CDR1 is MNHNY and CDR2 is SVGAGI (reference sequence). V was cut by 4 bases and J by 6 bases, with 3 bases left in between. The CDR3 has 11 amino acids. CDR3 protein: CASSSHEKLFF. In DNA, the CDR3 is TGTGCCAGCAGTTCTCATGAAAAACTGTTTTTT.

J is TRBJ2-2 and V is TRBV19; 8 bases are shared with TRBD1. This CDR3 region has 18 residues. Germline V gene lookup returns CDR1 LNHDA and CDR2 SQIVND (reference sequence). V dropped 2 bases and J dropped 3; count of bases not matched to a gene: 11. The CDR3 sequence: CASSIPWTGMVYTGELFF. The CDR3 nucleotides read TGTGCCAGTAGTATACCTTGGACAGGGATGGTCTACACCGGGGAGCTGTTTTTT.

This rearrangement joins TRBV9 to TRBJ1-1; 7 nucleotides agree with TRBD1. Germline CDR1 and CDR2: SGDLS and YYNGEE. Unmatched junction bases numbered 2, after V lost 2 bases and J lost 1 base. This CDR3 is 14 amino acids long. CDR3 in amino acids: CASSVDRWNTEAFF. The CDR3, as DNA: TGTGCCAGCAGCGTGGACAGGTGGAACACTGAAGCTTTCTTT.

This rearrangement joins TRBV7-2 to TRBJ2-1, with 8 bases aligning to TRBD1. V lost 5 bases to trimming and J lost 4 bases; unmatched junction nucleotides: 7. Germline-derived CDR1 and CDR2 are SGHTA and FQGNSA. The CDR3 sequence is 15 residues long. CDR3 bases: TGTGCCAGCAGCCAACGGCAGGGGGCGTACAATGAGCAGTTCTTC. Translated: CASSQRQGAYNEQFF.

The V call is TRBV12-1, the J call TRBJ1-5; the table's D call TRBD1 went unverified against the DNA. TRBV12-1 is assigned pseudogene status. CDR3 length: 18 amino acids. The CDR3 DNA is TGTGCCACCGGGCGGACAGGGGGCCCCCGTGGGAACAATCAGCCCCAGCATTTT. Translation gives CATGRTGGPRGNNQPQHF.

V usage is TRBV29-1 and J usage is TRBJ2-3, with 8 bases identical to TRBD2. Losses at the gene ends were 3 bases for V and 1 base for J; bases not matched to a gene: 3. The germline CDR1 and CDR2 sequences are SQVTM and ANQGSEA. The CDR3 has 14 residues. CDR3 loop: CSVDGRGGTDTQYF. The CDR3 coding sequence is TGCAGCGTTGACGGGCGGGGGGGCACAGATACGCAGTATTTT.

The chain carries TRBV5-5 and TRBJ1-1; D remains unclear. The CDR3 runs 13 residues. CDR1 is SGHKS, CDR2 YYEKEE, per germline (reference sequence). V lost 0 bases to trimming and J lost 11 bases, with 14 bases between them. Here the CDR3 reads CASSLGGAALAFF. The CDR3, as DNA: TGTGCCAGCAGCTTGGGGGGAGCCGCTCTGGCTTTCTTT.

The CDR3 loop is CASSEGRGRKTQYF. DNA of the CDR3: TGTGCCAGCAGTGAAGGGAGGGGTCGAAAGACCCAGTACTTC. This chain links TRBV6-1 with TRBJ2-5; perhaps TRBD2 as D (6 bases). The V gene lost 1 base and the J gene lost 6 bases, with 12 bases spanning the gap. This CDR3 contains 14 residues. The V gene's germline CDR1 is MNHNS and CDR2 SASEGT.

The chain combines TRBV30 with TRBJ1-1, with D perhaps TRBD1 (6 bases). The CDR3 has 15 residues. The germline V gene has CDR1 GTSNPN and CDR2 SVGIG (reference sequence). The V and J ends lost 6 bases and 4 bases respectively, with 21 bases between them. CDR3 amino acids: CACFRAGGGSTEAFF. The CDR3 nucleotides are TGTGCCTGTTTTAGGGCCGGGGGCGGGAGCACTGAAGCTTTCTTT.

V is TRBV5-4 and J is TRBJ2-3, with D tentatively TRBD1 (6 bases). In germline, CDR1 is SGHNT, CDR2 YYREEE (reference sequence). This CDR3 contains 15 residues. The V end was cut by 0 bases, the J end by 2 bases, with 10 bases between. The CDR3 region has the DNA TGTGCCAGCAGCTTGGGGGGGCCTTCCACAGATACGCAGTATTTT. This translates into CASSLGGPSTDTQYF.

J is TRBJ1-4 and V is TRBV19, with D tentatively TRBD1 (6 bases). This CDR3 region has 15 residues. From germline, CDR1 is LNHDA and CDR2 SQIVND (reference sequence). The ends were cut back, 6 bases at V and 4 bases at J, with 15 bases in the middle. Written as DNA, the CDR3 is TGTGCCAGTAGGACCGGACAGCTGATTAATGAAAAACTGTTTTTT. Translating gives CASRTGQLINEKLFF.

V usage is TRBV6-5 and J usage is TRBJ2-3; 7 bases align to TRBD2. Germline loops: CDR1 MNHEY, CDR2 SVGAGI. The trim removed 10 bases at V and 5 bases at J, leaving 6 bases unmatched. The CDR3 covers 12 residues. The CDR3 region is CATTGGGDTQYF. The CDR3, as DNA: TGTGCCACTACGGGGGGTGGAGATACGCAGTATTTT.

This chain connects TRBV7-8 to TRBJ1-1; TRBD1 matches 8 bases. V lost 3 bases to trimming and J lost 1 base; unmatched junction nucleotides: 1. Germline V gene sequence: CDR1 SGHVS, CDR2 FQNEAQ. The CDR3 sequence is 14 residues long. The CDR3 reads CASSFGTGNTEAFF. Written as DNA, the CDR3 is TGTGCCAGCAGCTTCGGGACAGGGAACACTGAAGCTTTCTTT.

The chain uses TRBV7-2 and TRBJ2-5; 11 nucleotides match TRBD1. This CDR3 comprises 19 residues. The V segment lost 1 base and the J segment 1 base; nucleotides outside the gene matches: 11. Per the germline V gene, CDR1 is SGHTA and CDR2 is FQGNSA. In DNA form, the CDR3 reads TGTGCCAGCAGCTTAGGACCCACCCGAGGACAGGGGGCCCAAGAGACCCAGTACTTC. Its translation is CASSLGPTRGQGAQETQYF.

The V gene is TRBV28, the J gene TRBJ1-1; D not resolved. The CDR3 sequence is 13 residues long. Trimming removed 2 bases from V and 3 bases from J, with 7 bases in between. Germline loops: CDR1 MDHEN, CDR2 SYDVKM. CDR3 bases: TGTGCCAGCAGTTTAGACGGAGACACTGAAGCTTTCTTT. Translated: CASSLDGDTEAFF.

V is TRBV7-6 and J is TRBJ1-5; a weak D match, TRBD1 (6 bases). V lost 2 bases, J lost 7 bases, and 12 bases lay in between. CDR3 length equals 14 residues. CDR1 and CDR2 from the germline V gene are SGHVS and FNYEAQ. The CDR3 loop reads CASSLQGSWQPQHF. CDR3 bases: TGTGCCAGCAGCTTACAGGGGTCTTGGCAGCCCCAGCATTTT.

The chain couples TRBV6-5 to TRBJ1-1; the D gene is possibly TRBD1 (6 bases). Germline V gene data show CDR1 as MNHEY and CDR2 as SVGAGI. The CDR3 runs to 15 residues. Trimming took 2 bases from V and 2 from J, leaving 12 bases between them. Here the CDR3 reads CASSYEGVGNTEAFF. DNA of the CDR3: TGTGCCAGCAGTTACGAGGGGGTGGGAAACACTGAAGCTTTCTTT.

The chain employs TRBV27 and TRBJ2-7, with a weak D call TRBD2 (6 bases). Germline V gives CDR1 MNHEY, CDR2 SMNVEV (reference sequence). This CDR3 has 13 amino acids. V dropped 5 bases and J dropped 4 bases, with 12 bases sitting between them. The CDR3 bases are TGTGCCAGCAGTCTAGGACTACTTTACGAGCAGTACTTC. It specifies CASSLGLLYEQYF.

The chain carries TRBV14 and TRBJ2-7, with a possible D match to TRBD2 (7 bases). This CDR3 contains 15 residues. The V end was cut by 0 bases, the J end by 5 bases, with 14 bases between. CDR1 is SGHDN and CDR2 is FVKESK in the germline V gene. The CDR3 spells CASSQDLTGRDEQYF. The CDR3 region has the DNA TGTGCCAGCAGCCAAGATCTAACAGGGAGGGACGAGCAGTACTTC.

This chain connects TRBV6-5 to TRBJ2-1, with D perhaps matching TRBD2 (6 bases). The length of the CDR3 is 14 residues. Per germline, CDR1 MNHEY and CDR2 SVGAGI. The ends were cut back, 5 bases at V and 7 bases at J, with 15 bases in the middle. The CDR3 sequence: CASSLGGDRNEQFF. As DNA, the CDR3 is TGTGCCAGCAGTCTCGGGGGAGATCGGAATGAGCAGTTCTTC.